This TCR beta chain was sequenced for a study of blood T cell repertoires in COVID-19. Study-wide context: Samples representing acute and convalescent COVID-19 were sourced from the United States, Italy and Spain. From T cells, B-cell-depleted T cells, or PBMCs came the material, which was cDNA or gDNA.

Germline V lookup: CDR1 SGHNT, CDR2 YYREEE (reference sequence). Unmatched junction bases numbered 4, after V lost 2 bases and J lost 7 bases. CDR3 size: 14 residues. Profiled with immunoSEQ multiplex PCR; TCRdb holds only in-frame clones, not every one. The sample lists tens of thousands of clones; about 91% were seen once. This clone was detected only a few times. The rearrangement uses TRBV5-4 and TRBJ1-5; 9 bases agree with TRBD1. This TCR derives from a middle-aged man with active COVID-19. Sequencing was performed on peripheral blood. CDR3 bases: TGTGCCAGCAGCTTACAGGGGGCGAGACAGCCCCAGCATTTT. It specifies CASSLQGARQPQHF. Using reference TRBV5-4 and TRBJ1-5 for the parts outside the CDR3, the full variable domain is ETGVTQSPTHLIKTRGQQVTLRCSSQSGHNTVSWYQQALGQGPQFIFQYYREEENGRGNFPPRFSGLQFPNYSSELNVNALELDDSALYLCASSLQGARQPQHFGDGTRLSIL.